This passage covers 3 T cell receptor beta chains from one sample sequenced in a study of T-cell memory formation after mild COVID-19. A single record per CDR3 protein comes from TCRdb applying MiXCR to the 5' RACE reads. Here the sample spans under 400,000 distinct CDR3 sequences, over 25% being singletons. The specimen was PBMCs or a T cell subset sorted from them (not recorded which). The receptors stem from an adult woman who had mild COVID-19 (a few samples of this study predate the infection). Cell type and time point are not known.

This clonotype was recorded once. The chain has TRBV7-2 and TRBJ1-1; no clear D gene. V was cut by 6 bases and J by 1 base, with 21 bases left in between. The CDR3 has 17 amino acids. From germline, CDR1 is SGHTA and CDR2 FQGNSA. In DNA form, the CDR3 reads TGTGCCAGCAGACCCATTGCCAGCAACCGGGGGAACACTGAAGCTTTCTTT. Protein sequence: CASRPIASNRGNTEAFF.

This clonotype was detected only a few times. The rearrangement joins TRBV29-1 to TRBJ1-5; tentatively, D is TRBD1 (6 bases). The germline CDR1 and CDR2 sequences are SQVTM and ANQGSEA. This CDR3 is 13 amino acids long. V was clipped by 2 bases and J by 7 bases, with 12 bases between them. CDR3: CSVEISGGQPQHF. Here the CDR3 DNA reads TGCAGCGTTGAAATCTCCGGGGGCCAGCCCCAGCATTTT.

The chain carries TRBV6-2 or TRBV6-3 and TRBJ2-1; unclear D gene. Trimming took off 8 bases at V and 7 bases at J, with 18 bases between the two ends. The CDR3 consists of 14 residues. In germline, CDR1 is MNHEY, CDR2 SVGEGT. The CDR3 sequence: CASGEARVWNEQFF. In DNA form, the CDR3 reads TGTGCCAGCGGAGAAGCTAGGGTCTGGAATGAGCAGTTCTTC.